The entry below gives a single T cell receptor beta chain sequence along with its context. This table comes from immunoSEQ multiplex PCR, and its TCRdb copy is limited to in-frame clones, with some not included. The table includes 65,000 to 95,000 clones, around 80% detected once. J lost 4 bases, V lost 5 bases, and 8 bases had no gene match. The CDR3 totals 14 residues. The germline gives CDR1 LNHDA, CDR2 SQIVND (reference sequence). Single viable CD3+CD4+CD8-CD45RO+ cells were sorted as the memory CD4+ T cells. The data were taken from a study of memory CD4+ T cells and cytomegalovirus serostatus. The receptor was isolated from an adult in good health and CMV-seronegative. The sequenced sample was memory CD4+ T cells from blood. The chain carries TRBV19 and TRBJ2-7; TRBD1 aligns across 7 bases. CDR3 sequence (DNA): TGTGCCAGTAGTCCCAGACAGGGATCTTACGAGCAGTACTTC. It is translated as CASSPRQGSYEQYF.